Listed here is a single T cell receptor (beta chain). Researchers ran the PCR with 60 Vbeta and 13 Jbeta primers. TCRdb's copy holds only in-frame clones and misses some; the assay was immunoSEQ multiplex PCR. The sample holds fewer than 250,000 clones, almost 75% seen once. The data were taken from a study of cytomegalovirus exposure and HLA in healthy donors. V shed 0 bases and J shed 11 bases, with 18 bases lying between them. The CDR3 is 15 amino acids. CDR1 is SGHRS, CDR2 YFSETQ, per germline. J is TRBJ1-5 and V is TRBV5-1; D is perhaps TRBD1 (5 bases). The sequencing input was PBMCs. The receptor was isolated from a woman between 25 and 40 years old in good health and CMV-seropositive. For the CDR3, the DNA is TGCGCCAGCAGCTTGGAGGCAGGGAGCTGGGAGGCCCAGCATTTT. Translation gives CASSLEAGSWEAQHF.